The rows below give T cell receptor beta chains drawn from one sample of a study of control samples from healthy donors and cancer patients. Sequencing was performed with immunoSEQ multiplex PCR; in TCRdb, only in-frame clones are kept and a portion is missing. The sample has tens of thousands of clones; roughly 89% are singletons. Sequences were obtained from PBMCs. These receptors were collected from a woman aged 45-60 years with colorectal cancer. Each CDR3 is given with its conserved first and last residue. Fields, in order: J gene, D gene, V gene, clone size, CDR3 DNA, CDR3 protein. A D gene is named only where the DNA matches it firmly. The size entry is marked missing in some rows and otherwise reads once, few, many or a size class.

J: TRBJ1-1
D: TRBD1
V: TRBV2
size: -
DNA: TGTGCCAGCAGTGGGGACAGGGGAACTGAAGCTTTCTTT
CDR3: CASSGDRGTEAFF

J: TRBJ2-3
D: -
V: TRBV20-1
size: -
DNA: TGCAGTGCCCCGGCGGGGTATACGCAGTATTTT
CDR3: CSAPAGYTQYF

J: TRBJ1-2
D: -
V: TRBV20-1
size: -
DNA: TGCAGTGCTACTGAGGGCTATTATGGCTACACCTTC
CDR3: CSATEGYYGYTF

J: TRBJ1-3
D: -
V: TRBV29-1
size: -
DNA: TGCAGCGTTGTTATATCGGCCCTTGGCTCTGGAAACACCATATATTTT
CDR3: CSVVISALGSGNTIYF

J: TRBJ1-5
D: -
V: TRBV5-1
size: -
DNA: TGCGCCAGCAGTTTGAGGGGTGGAGAGCAGCCCCAGCATTTT
CDR3: CASSLRGGEQPQHF

J: TRBJ2-5
D: -
V: TRBV4-3
size: -
DNA: TGCGCCAGCAGCCAGGCCTATGCGACCCGGGACTCCCAAGAGACCCAGTACTTC
CDR3: CASSQAYATRDSQETQYF

J: TRBJ1-2
D: -
V: TRBV7-9
size: -
DNA: TGTGCCAGCAGCCCGACAACCACAGTTCACTATGGCTACACCTTC
CDR3: CASSPTTTVHYGYTF

J: TRBJ1-3
D: -
V: TRBV18
size: -
DNA: TGTGCCAGCTCACCACCGGGAAGGGACGGAAACACCATATATTTT
CDR3: CASSPPGRDGNTIYF

J: TRBJ1-4
D: -
V: TRBV14
size: -
DNA: TGTGCCAGCAGCCAAGGAGATGCGGGTGAAAAACTGTTTTTT
CDR3: CASSQGDAGEKLFF

J: TRBJ2-3
D: -
V: TRBV10-1
size: -
DNA: TGCGCCAGCAGTAGCCGGGACGGCGGGGATACGCAGTATTTT
CDR3: CASSSRDGGDTQYF

J: TRBJ2-3
D: -
V: TRBV7-2
size: few
DNA: TGTGCCAGCAGCTGGTCAACAGGGTCAGGGACAGATACGCAGTATTTT
CDR3: CASSWSTGSGTDTQYF

J: TRBJ2-3
D: -
V: TRBV6-1
size: -
DNA: TGTGCCAGCAGTGAACGGGCCCCTAGCACAGATACGCAGTATTTT
CDR3: CASSERAPSTDTQYF

J: TRBJ1-2
D: TRBD1
V: TRBV12-3/TRBV12-4
size: -
DNA: TGTGCCAGCAGTCTCGGACAGGACTATGGCTACACCTTC
CDR3: CASSLGQDYGYTF

J: TRBJ1-3
D: TRBD1
V: TRBV24-1
size: -
DNA: TGTGCCACCAGTGATGCATCCGGGACAGGGTCTGGAAACACCATATATTTT
CDR3: CATSDASGTGSGNTIYF

J: TRBJ1-6
D: -
V: TRBV11-1
size: -
DNA: TGTGCCAGCAGCTTAATGACGGGAACCCTCCACTTT
CDR3: CASSLMTGTLHF

J: TRBJ1-1
D: TRBD1
V: TRBV10-3
size: -
DNA: TGTGCCTCAGGGGGCACGAACACTGAAGCTTTCTTT
CDR3: CASGGTNTEAFF

J: TRBJ1-2
D: -
V: TRBV2
size: -
DNA: TGTGCCAGCACCATGGGGCAGGACTATGGCTACACCTTC
CDR3: CASTMGQDYGYTF

J: TRBJ1-1
D: TRBD1
V: TRBV18
size: -
DNA: TGTGCCAGCTCATCCACCGCGACAGGGGATGGCACTGAAGCTTTCTTT
CDR3: CASSSTATGDGTEAFF

J: TRBJ1-2
D: -
V: TRBV10-2
size: -
DNA: TGCGCCAGCAGTGAGGTCACGGGAGGCAACTATGGCTACACCTTC
CDR3: CASSEVTGGNYGYTF

J: TRBJ1-1
D: -
V: TRBV7-2
size: few
DNA: TGTGCCAGCAGCTTCAAGGGGGGTTTCGAAGCTTTCTTT
CDR3: CASSFKGGFEAFF

J: TRBJ1-2
D: -
V: TRBV7-2
size: -
DNA: TGTGCCAGCAGCTTAGGCCCCAGGGATTATGGCTACACCTTC
CDR3: CASSLGPRDYGYTF

J: TRBJ1-5
D: -
V: TRBV15
size: -
DNA: TGTGCCACCAGCCCCGGGGAGTACTATAGCAATCAGCCCCAGCATTTT
CDR3: CATSPGEYYSNQPQHF

J: TRBJ2-1
D: -
V: TRBV3-1/TRBV3-2
size: few
DNA: TGTGCCAGCAGCCAAACGAGTGAGCAGTTCTTC
CDR3: CASSQTSEQFF

J: TRBJ1-4
D: -
V: TRBV18
size: -
DNA: TGTGCCAGCTCATCCATGATGAGGGGGACTAATGAAAAACTGTTTTTT
CDR3: CASSSMMRGTNEKLFF

J: TRBJ2-3
D: -
V: TRBV6-1
size: -
DNA: TGTGCCAGCAGTGAAGCGGGGGGGCGTGCAGATACGCAGTATTTT
CDR3: CASSEAGGRADTQYF

J: TRBJ2-3
D: -
V: TRBV19
size: -
DNA: TGTGCCAGTAGTATGGGGGAAAGGAGCACAGATACGCAGTATTTT
CDR3: CASSMGERSTDTQYF

J: TRBJ1-2
D: -
V: TRBV2
size: -
DNA: TGTGCCAGCAGTGAAGAGGGAGGGGTGGTTTCTAACTATGGCTACACCTTC
CDR3: CASSEEGGVVSNYGYTF

J: TRBJ1-6
D: -
V: TRBV15
size: -
DNA: TGTGCCACCAGCAGAAGACCGGATAATTCACCCCTCCACTTT
CDR3: CATSRRPDNSPLHF

J: TRBJ1-1
D: -
V: TRBV11-3
size: once
DNA: TGTGCCAGCAGCTTCCAGGAGAACACTGAAGCTTTCTTT
CDR3: CASSFQENTEAFF

J: TRBJ1-1
D: -
V: TRBV19
size: -
DNA: TGTGCCAGTAGGGTGACAGGCCGGAACACTGAAGCTTTCTTT
CDR3: CASRVTGRNTEAFF

J: TRBJ1-1
D: TRBD1
V: TRBV7-8
size: -
DNA: TGTGCCAGCAGCAAAGACAGGGCCCTCACTGAAGCTTTCTTT
CDR3: CASSKDRALTEAFF

J: TRBJ1-2
D: TRBD1
V: TRBV7-9
size: -
DNA: TGTGCCAGCAGCCCAATCTCACAGGGGACTAACTATGGCTACACCTTC
CDR3: CASSPISQGTNYGYTF

J: TRBJ1-4
D: -
V: TRBV18
size: -
DNA: TGTGCCAGCTCACCCCAGGGCTGGACTAATGAAAAACTGTTTTTT
CDR3: CASSPQGWTNEKLFF

J: TRBJ1-2
D: -
V: TRBV6-5
size: -
DNA: TGTGCCAGCAGTTACGGAAGGGGCCCTTTTTATGGCTACACCTTC
CDR3: CASSYGRGPFYGYTF

J: TRBJ1-2
D: TRBD1
V: TRBV27
size: few
DNA: TGTGCCAGCAGTTCCTGGTCAGGGGGGCAAGTCTATGGCTACACCTTC
CDR3: CASSSWSGGQVYGYTF